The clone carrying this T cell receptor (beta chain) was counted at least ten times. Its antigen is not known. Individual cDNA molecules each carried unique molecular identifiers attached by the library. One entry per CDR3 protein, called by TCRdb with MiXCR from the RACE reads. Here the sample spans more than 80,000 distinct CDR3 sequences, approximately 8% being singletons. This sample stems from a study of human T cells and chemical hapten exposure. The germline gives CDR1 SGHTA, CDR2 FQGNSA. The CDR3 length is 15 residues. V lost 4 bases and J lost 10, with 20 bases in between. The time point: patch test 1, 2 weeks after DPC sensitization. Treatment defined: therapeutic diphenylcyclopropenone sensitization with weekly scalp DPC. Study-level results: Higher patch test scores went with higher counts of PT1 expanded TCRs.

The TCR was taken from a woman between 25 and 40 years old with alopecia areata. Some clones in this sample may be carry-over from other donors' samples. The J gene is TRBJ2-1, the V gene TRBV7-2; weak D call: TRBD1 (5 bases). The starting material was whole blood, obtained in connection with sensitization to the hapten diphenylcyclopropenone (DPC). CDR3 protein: CASSSPPQGKEEQFF. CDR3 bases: TGTGCCAGCAGCTCCCCCCCGCAGGGAAAGGAAGAGCAGTTCTTC.